A single sample gave rise to the 8 T cell receptor beta chains below, sequenced in a study of technical replicates of blood from a handful of donors (dated by TCRdb to 2017 to 2019). Libraries were built with the immunoSEQ multiplex PCR assay. Held by TCRdb, this immuneACCESS table contains in-frame sequences only and omits some clones. Under half of the omission traces to an unresolved V gene where checked; the cause of the rest is unknown. The sample table contains 73,000 or so clones; only one count was recorded for over 75% of them. Clones ranked in the top ten supply around 0.26% of the sample. What was sequenced was T cells isolated from PBMCs. These receptors were taken from a human donor in good health.

This clone was found once. This chain connects TRBV6-1 to TRBJ2-1; 7 nucleotides match TRBD2. CDR3 length: 13 amino acids. From germline, CDR1 is MNHNS and CDR2 SASEGT. J lost 7 bases, V lost 7 bases, and 7 bases had no gene match. The CDR3 DNA reads as TGTGCCAGCACGGGGGGTGCTTTTAATGAGCAGTTCTTC. This gives the protein CASTGGAFNEQFF.

The chain employs TRBV27 and TRBJ2-1, with 9 bases lining up with TRBD1. The CDR3 length is 19 residues. J lost 2 bases, V lost 4 bases, and 15 bases had no gene match. The germline gives CDR1 MNHEY, CDR2 SMNVEV (reference sequence). The CDR3 protein is CASSSPRDRVLLTYNEQFF. The CDR3 nucleotides read TGTGCCAGCAGTTCCCCCCGGGACAGGGTCCTCCTTACCTACAATGAGCAGTTCTTC.

The chain has TRBV5-1 and TRBJ2-6; 7 bases agree with TRBD1. Germline assignment: CDR1 SGHRS and CDR2 YFSETQ. The J segment lost 2 bases and the V segment lost 4 bases, leaving 6 bases of the junction unmatched. CDR3 length: 16 residues. In DNA, the CDR3 is TGCGCCAGCAGCCCCAGAACAGGGGCTGGGGCCAACGTCCTGACTTTC. The encoded protein is CASSPRTGAGANVLTF.

The chain is built from TRBV27 and TRBJ2-3; 7 nucleotides line up with TRBD2. The CDR3 runs to 15 residues. With 4 bases clipped from V and 5 bases from J, the junction kept 9 bases outside the gene matches. From germline, CDR1 is MNHEY and CDR2 SMNVEV (reference sequence). CDR3 region: CASSWEGRVRDTQYF. The CDR3 DNA reads TGTGCCAGCAGTTGGGAGGGCAGGGTGCGAGATACGCAGTATTTT.

The rearrangement joins TRBV19 to TRBJ2-5; tentatively, D is TRBD2 (6 bases). The CDR3 has 14 amino acids. The ends were cut back, 5 bases at V and 5 bases at J, with 15 bases in the middle. The germline gives CDR1 LNHDA, CDR2 SQIVND (reference sequence). The CDR3 spells CASSARGDRETQYF. CDR3 in DNA: TGTGCCAGTAGTGCCCGCGGGGATCGGGAGACCCAGTACTTC.

The V gene is TRBV7-4, the J gene TRBJ1-5; unclear D gene. V dropped 3 bases and J dropped 4 bases, with 13 bases sitting between them. CDR1 is SGHVT and CDR2 is SQSDAQ in the germline V gene. CDR3 length equals 15 residues. For the CDR3, the DNA is TGTGCCAGCAGCTTGGGTCGGAGGGATAATCAGCCCCAGCATTTT. Its protein product is CASSLGRRDNQPQHF.

V usage is TRBV7-9 and J usage is TRBJ2-5; 13 bases map to TRBD2. Germline V gives CDR1 SEHNR, CDR2 FQNEAQ (reference sequence). Germline trimming cut 1 base from V and 3 bases from J; bases unmatched to any gene: 5. The length of the CDR3 is 17 residues. The CDR3 loop reads CASSLVRTSGGEETQYF. DNA of the CDR3: TGTGCCAGCAGCTTAGTTCGGACTAGCGGGGGCGAAGAGACCCAGTACTTC. Filled out from reference TRBV7-9 and TRBJ2-5, the complete variable domain reads DTGVSQNPRHKITKRGQNVTFRCDPISEHNRLYWYRQTLGQGPEFLTYFQNEAQLEKSRLLSDRFSAERPKGSFSTLEIQRTEQGDSAMYLCASSLVRTSGGEETQYFGPGTRLLVL.

This chain links TRBV28 with TRBJ2-1, with 8 bases that match TRBD2. With V trimmed by 0 bases and J by 0 bases, 1 base remained unmatched. The CDR3 runs 16 residues. Germline assignment: CDR1 MDHEN and CDR2 SYDVKM. The chain's CDR3 is CASSLWSGSSYNEQFF. The CDR3 DNA is TGTGCCAGCAGTTTATGGAGCGGGAGCTCCTACAATGAGCAGTTCTTC.